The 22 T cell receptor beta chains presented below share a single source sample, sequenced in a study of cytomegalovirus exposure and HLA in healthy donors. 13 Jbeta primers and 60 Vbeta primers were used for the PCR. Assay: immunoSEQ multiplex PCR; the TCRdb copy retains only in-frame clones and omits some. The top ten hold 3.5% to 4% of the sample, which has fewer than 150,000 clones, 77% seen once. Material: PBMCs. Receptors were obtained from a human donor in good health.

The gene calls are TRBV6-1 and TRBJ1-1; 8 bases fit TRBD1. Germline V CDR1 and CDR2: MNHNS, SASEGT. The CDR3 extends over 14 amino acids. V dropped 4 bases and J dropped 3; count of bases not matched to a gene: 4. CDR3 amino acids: CASSAIQGDTEAFF. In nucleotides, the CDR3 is TGTGCCAGCAGTGCGATACAGGGGGACACTGAAGCTTTCTTT.

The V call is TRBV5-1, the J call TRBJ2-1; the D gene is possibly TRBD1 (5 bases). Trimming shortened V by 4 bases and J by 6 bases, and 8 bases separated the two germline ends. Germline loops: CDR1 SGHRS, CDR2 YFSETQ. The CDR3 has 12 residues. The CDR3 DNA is TGCGCCAGCAGCCCGCAGGGCAATGAGCAGTTCTTC. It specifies CASSPQGNEQFF.

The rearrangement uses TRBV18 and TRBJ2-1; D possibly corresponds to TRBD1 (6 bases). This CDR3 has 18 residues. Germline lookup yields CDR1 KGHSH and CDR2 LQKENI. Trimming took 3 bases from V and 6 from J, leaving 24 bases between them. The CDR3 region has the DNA TGTGCCAGCTCACCGACGACAGGAGCTAGGCCTCCTCCCAATGAGCAGTTCTTC. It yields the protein CASSPTTGARPPPNEQFF.

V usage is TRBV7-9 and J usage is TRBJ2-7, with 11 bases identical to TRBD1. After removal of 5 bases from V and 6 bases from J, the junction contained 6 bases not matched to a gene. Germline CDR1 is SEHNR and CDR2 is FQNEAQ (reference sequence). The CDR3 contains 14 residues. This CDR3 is CASSLMDRGPEQYF. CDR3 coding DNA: TGTGCCAGCAGCCTAATGGACAGGGGGCCCGAGCAGTACTTC.

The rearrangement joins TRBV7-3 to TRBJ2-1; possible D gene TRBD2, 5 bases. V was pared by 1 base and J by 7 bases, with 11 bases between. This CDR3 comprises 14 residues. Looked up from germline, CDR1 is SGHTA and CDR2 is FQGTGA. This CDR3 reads CASSLRPGVNEQFF. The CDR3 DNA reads TGTGCCAGCAGCTTAAGACCCGGGGTTAATGAGCAGTTCTTC.

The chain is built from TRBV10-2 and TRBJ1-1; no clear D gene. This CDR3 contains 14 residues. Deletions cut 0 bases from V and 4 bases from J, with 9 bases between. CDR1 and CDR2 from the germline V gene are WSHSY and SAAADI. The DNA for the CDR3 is TGCGCCAGCAGTGAGTCGAAAGTGAGCACTGAAGCTTTCTTT. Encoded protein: CASSESKVSTEAFF.

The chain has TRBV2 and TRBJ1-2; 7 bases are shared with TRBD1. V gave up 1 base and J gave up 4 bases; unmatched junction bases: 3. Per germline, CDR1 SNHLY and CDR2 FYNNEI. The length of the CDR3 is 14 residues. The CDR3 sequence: CASSEERDSYGYTF. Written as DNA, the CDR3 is TGTGCCAGCAGTGAAGAGAGGGACAGCTATGGCTACACCTTC.

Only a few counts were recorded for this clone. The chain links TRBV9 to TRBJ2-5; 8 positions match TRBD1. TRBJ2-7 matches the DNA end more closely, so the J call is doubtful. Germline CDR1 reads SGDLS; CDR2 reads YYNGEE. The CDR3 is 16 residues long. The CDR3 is CASSVATGTGGYEQYF. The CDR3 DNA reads TGTGCCAGCAGCGTAGCTACCGGGACAGGAGGCTACGAGCAGTACTTC.

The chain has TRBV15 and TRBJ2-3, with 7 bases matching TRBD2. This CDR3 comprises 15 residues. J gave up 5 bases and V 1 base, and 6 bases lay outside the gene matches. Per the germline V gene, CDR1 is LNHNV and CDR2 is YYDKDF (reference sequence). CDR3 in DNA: TGTGCCACCAGCAGAGCGAGGCGGGAGTTAGATACGCAGTATTTT. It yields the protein CATSRARRELDTQYF.

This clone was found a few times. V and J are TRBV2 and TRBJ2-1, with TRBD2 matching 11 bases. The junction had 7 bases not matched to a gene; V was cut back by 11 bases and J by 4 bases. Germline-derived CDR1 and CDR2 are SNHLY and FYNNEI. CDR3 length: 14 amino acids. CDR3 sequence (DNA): TGTGCCGGCGGGACTAGCGGTGCGTACAATGAGCAGTTCTTC. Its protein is CAGGTSGAYNEQFF.

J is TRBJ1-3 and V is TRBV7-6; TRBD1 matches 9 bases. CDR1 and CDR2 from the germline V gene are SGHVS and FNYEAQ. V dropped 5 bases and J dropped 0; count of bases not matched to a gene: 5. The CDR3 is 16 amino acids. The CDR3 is CASSQKGQGSGNTIYF. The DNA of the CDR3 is TGTGCCAGCAGCCAGAAGGGACAGGGCTCTGGAAACACCATATATTTT.

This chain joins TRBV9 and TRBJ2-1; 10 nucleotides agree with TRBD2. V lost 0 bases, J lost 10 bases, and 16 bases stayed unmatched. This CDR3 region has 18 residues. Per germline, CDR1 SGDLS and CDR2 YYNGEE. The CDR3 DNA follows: TGTGCCAGCAGCGTAGCTCCCCAGGGTCTAGCGGGAGTAGGAGAGCAGTTCTTC. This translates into CASSVAPQGLAGVGEQFF.

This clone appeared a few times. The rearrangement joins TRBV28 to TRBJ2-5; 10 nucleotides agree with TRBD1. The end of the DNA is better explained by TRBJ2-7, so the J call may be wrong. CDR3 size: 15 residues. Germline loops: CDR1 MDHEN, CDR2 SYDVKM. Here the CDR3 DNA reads TGTGCCAGCGTTCAAACCGGGACAGGGGCCTACGAGCAGTACTTC. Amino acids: CASVQTGTGAYEQYF.

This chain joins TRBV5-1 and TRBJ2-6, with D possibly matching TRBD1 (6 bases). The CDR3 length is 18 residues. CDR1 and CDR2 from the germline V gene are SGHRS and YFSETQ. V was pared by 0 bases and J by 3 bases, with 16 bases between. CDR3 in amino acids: CASSLAPPTGSGANVLTF. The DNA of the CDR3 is TGCGCCAGCAGCTTGGCCCCCCCCACAGGGAGTGGGGCCAACGTCCTGACTTTC. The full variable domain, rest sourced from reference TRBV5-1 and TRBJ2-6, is KAGVTQTPRYLIKTRGQQVTLSCSPISGHRSVSWYQQTPGQGLQFLFEYFSETQRNKGNFPGRFSGRQFSNSRSEMNVSTLELGDSALYLCASSLAPPTGSGANVLTFGAGSRLTVL.

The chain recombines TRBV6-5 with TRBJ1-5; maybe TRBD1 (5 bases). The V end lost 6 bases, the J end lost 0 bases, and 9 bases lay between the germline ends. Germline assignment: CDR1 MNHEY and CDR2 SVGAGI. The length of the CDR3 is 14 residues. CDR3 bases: TGTGCCAGCAGCTCAGGGTTTAGCAATCAGCCCCAGCATTTT. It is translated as CASSSGFSNQPQHF.

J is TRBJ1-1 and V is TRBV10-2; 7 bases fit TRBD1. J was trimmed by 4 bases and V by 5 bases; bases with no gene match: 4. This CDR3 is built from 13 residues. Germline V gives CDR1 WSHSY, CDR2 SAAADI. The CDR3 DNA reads TGCGCCAGCAGTCTCAAGGGGGCCACTGAAGCTTTCTTT. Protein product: CASSLKGATEAFF.

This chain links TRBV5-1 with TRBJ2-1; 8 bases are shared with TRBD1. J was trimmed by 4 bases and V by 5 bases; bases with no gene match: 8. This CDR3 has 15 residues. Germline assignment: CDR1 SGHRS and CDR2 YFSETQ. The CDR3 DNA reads TGCGCCAGCAGGCCCGGGACAGGAGGTTACAATGAGCAGTTCTTC. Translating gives CASRPGTGGYNEQFF.

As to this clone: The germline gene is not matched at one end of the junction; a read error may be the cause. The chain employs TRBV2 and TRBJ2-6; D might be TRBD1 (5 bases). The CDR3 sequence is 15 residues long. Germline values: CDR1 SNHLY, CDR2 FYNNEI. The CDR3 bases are TGTGCCAGCAGTGAATACGGTGGTGGGGCCAACGGCCTGACTTTC. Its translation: CASSEYGGGANGLTF.

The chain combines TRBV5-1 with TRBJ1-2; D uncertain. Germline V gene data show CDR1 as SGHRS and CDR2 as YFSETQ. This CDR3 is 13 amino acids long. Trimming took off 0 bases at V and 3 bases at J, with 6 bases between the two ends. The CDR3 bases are TGCGCCAGCAGCTTGGAACCAGACTATGGCTACACCTTC. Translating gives CASSLEPDYGYTF. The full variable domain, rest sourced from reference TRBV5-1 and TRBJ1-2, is KAGVTQTPRYLIKTRGQQVTLSCSPISGHRSVSWYQQTPGQGLQFLFEYFSETQRNKGNFPGRFSGRQFSNSRSEMNVSTLELGDSALYLCASSLEPDYGYTFGSGTRLTVV.

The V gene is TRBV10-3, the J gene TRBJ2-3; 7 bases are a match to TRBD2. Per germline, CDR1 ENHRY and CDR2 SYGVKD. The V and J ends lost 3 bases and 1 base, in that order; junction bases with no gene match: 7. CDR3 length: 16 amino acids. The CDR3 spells CAISDNLAVGTDTQYF. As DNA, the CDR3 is TGTGCCATCAGTGACAACCTAGCGGTAGGCACAGATACGCAGTATTTT.

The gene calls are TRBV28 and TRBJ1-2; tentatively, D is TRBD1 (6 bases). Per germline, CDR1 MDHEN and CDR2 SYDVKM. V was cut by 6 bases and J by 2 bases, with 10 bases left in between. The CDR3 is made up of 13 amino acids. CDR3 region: CASREQGNYGYTF. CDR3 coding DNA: TGTGCCAGCAGGGAACAGGGCAACTATGGCTACACCTTC.

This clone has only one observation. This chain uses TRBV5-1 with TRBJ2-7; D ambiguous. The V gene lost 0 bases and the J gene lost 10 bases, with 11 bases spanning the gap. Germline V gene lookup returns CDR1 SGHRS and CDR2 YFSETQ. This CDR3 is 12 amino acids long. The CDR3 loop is CASSLDDGYQYF. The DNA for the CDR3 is TGCGCCAGCAGCTTGGATGACGGGTATCAGTACTTC. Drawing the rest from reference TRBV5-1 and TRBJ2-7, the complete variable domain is KAGVTQTPRYLIKTRGQQVTLSCSPISGHRSVSWYQQTPGQGLQFLFEYFSETQRNKGNFPGRFSGRQFSNSRSEMNVSTLELGDSALYLCASSLDDGYQYFGPGTRLTVT.